The 32 T cell receptor beta chains below were found in one sample sequenced in a study of beta chain features in type 1 diabetes. Every isolated RNA sample was fully reverse transcribed, so sequencing captured expressed TCRB transcripts. Produced via immunoSEQ multiplex PCR; TCRdb's table is partial and in-frame only. This sample has about half a million clones, with approximately 10% found just once. Material for sequencing was naive CD4+ T cells from blood. These receptor sequences come from a woman aged 18-30 years in good health.

This chain connects TRBV5-4 to TRBJ2-3; tentative D call: TRBD1 (5 bases). Trimming cost V 5 bases and J 1 base, with 11 bases left between them. Per germline, CDR1 SGHNT and CDR2 YYREEE (reference sequence). This CDR3 comprises 14 residues. In DNA, the CDR3 is TGTGCCAGCAGTTTCAGGGTGGGCACAGATACGCAGTATTTT. This translates into CASSFRVGTDTQYF.

This clone has just a few counts. The V and J genes are TRBV19 and TRBJ2-1; 11 bases agree with TRBD2. Per the germline V gene, CDR1 is LNHDA and CDR2 is SQIVND (reference sequence). CDR3 length: 16 residues. V was pared by 6 bases and J by 3 bases, with 7 bases of the junction left unmatched. CDR3 sequence reads: CASSPTSGSYYNEQFF. CDR3 sequence (DNA): TGTGCCAGTAGCCCCACTAGCGGGAGCTACTACAATGAGCAGTTCTTC.

This chain connects TRBV4-2 to TRBJ2-7; 11 nucleotides match TRBD2. CDR3 length: 17 residues. Germline CDR1 and CDR2: LGHNA and YNFKEQ. Unmatched junction bases numbered 6, after V lost 2 bases and J lost 0 bases. CDR3 amino acids: CASSQLGGTSGSYEQYF. The CDR3 nucleotides are TGTGCCAGCAGCCAACTAGGAGGGACTAGCGGCTCCTACGAGCAGTACTTC.

V gene TRBV25-1 combines with J gene TRBJ1-1, with 7 positions matching TRBD1. V shed 6 bases, J shed 8 bases, and the junction held 6 bases outside the gene matches. The CDR3 consists of 12 residues. Germline CDR1 MGHDK, CDR2 SYGVNS. The DNA of the CDR3 is TGTGCCAGCAGAAGGGACAGTCCGGAAGCTTTCTTT. Translated: CASRRDSPEAFF.

A word on this clone: Distinct nucleotide sequences in the sample also encode this CDR3. The chain links TRBV5-6 to TRBJ1-2; D gene uncertain. V was cut by 0 bases and J by 2 bases, with 5 bases left in between. Germline V CDR1 and CDR2: SGHDT, YYEEEE. The CDR3 spans 13 residues. In DNA form, the CDR3 reads TGTGCCAGCAGCTTGGGGCAGAACTATGGCTACACCTTC. Protein product: CASSLGQNYGYTF.

This sequence joins TRBV7-3 and TRBJ1-2; D not certain. Germline V gives CDR1 SGHTA, CDR2 FQGTGA. The CDR3 runs 12 residues. V was trimmed by 3 bases and J by 7 bases, leaving 9 bases between them. The CDR3 here is CASSFLGGGYTF. The CDR3 nucleotides are TGTGCCAGCAGCTTTCTTGGTGGTGGCTACACCTTC.

The chain carries TRBV6-6 and TRBJ1-2; D gene unclear. Trimming cost V 0 bases and J 4 bases, with 9 bases left between them. The CDR3 length is 14 residues. Germline-derived CDR1 and CDR2 are MNHNY and SVGAGI (reference sequence). CDR3 region: CASSYSNAAYGYTF. The CDR3 nucleotides read TGTGCCAGCAGTTACTCGAACGCTGCCTATGGCTACACCTTC.

To note about this clone: The junction and the germline gene differ at one end; a read error may be behind it. The chain has TRBV7-8 and TRBJ2-5; D is uncertain. Germline values: CDR1 SGHVS, CDR2 FQNEAQ. The CDR3 extends over 13 amino acids. CDR3 sequence reads: CASSLVVEEQRDF. For the CDR3, the DNA is TGTGCCAGCAGCTTAGTAGTAGAGGAACAGCGCGACTTC.

This clone was detected only a few times. The chain recombines TRBV5-4 with TRBJ1-1, with D hard to call. V was cut by 4 bases and J by 4 bases, with 20 bases left in between. Germline V lookup: CDR1 SGHNT, CDR2 YYREEE (reference sequence). This CDR3 comprises 16 residues. CDR3 nucleotide sequence: TGTGCCAGCAGCAGCGCCCTGGACGTCCTAGGCACTGAAGCTTTCTTT. Translated: CASSSALDVLGTEAFF.

This clone was counted ten times or more. V is TRBV21-1 and J is TRBJ2-4; the D call TRBD2 from the table was never checked on the DNA. TRBV21-1 is tagged as a pseudogene. CDR3 length equals 16 residues. This CDR3 reads CASSADGGIAKNIQYF. In DNA form, the CDR3 reads TGTGCCAGCAGCGCCGACGGGGGGATAGCCAAAAACATTCAGTACTTC.

This clone was picked up a small number of times. The V call is TRBV5-1, the J call TRBJ2-5, with D possibly TRBD2 on 7 matching bases. This CDR3 has 15 amino acids. Germline values: CDR1 SGHRS, CDR2 YFSETQ. V lost 1 base, J lost 2 bases, and 12 bases lay in between. The CDR3 sequence is CASSLIGGLQETQYF. In DNA form, the CDR3 reads TGCGCCAGCAGCTTGATCGGGGGGCTACAAGAGACCCAGTACTTC. The full variable domain, its missing parts supplied by reference TRBV5-1 and TRBJ2-5, is KAGVTQTPRYLIKTRGQQVTLSCSPISGHRSVSWYQQTPGQGLQFLFEYFSETQRNKGNFPGRFSGRQFSNSRSEMNVSTLELGDSALYLCASSLIGGLQETQYFGPGTRLLVL.

This clone was found a few times. The chain employs TRBV18 and TRBJ1-4; D gene ambiguous. The germline V and J ends were trimmed by 3 bases and 1 base, with 6 bases remaining between them. CDR1 KGHSH and CDR2 LQKENI come from the germline V gene. CDR3 length equals 14 residues. CDR3 region: CASSPTGTNEKLFF. The CDR3 nucleotides are TGTGCCAGCTCACCGACGGGAACTAATGAAAAACTGTTTTTT.

The V and J genes are TRBV11-2 and TRBJ2-1; D unclear. CDR1 SGHAT and CDR2 FQNNGV come from the germline V gene. The CDR3 is 11 amino acids. The V and J ends lost 2 bases and 9 bases respectively, with 5 bases between them. DNA for the CDR3: TGTGCCAGCAGCTTAAGTATTGAGCAGTTCTTC. Its protein is CASSLSIEQFF.

This clone was seen a few times. This chain joins TRBV2 and TRBJ2-5; D is uncertain. CDR1 is SNHLY and CDR2 is FYNNEI in the germline V gene. With 4 bases removed from V and 4 bases from J, the gap between germline ends came to 7 bases. This CDR3 is 12 amino acids long. Written as DNA, the CDR3 is TGTGCCAGCAGTGCGGGCAGAGAGACCCAGTACTTC. This encodes CASSAGRETQYF.

This clone was observed at least ten times. Other DNA sequences in the same sample also yield this CDR3. The genes are TRBV14 and TRBJ2-1; D unclear. The CDR3 has 13 amino acids. V was cut by 0 bases and J by 4 bases, with 4 bases left in between. Germline assignment: CDR1 SGHDN and CDR2 FVKESK. The CDR3 bases are TGTGCCAGCAGCCAAGACTTGTACAATGAGCAGTTCTTC. Its protein is CASSQDLYNEQFF.

The chain combines TRBV20-1 with TRBJ2-1; D remains ambiguous. The V and J ends lost 5 bases and 4 bases respectively, with 6 bases between them. CDR3 length equals 11 residues. From germline, CDR1 is DFQATT and CDR2 SNEGSKA (reference sequence). The CDR3 coding sequence is TGCAGTGCTCTTATATACAATGAGCAGTTCTTC. It encodes CSALIYNEQFF.

This clone was detected only a few times. The V call is TRBV7-9, the J call TRBJ2-7; 8 bases are a match to TRBD1. Germline V lookup: CDR1 SEHNR, CDR2 FQNEAQ (reference sequence). V trimming: 5 bases; J trimming: 6 bases; junction bases outside the gene matches: 9. This CDR3 is built from 14 residues. The CDR3 region has the DNA TGTGCCAGCAGCGCAGGACAGGGAATCCTCGAGCAGTACTTC. Its protein product is CASSAGQGILEQYF.

The V call is TRBV29-1, the J call TRBJ2-3; TRBD1 agrees at 8 bases. The CDR3 length is 12 residues. CDR1 is SQVTM and CDR2 is ANQGSEA in the germline V gene. The J segment lost 6 bases and the V segment lost 7 bases, leaving 6 bases of the junction unmatched. CDR3 residues: CSAGQGSDTQYF. The CDR3, as DNA: TGCAGCGCCGGACAGGGTTCCGATACGCAGTATTTT.

This clone has a handful of counts. The gene calls are TRBV27 and TRBJ2-3; D unresolved. V dropped 9 bases and J dropped 6 bases, with 7 bases sitting between them. Per the germline V gene, CDR1 is MNHEY and CDR2 is SMNVEV (reference sequence). This CDR3 has 10 amino acids. The DNA for the CDR3 is TGTGCCAGATCAGCGGATACGCAGTATTTT. Its translation is CARSADTQYF.

This clone was counted a few times. The CDR3: CASSSDMGDEKLFF. In nucleotides, the CDR3 is TGTGCCAGCAGCTCTGATATGGGAGATGAAAAACTGTTTTTT. The chain couples TRBV7-2 to TRBJ1-4; D not resolved. The CDR3 is 14 amino acids. Germline V gives CDR1 SGHTA, CDR2 FQGNSA. V lost 4 bases, J lost 6 bases, and 12 bases lay in between.

The chain carries TRBV6-5 and TRBJ2-7; the match to TRBD1 covers 8 bases. CDR1 is MNHEY, CDR2 SVGAGI, per germline. The CDR3 contains 14 residues. V was pared by 5 bases and J by 2 bases, with 5 bases of the junction left unmatched. DNA for the CDR3: TGTGCCAGCAGTACGGAACAGGGGGCCTACGAGCAGTACTTC. It translates to CASSTEQGAYEQYF.

The rearrangement links TRBV7-2 to TRBJ2-1; 9 bases are a match to TRBD2. Per the germline V gene, CDR1 is SGHTA and CDR2 is FQGNSA. The CDR3 consists of 16 residues. V was clipped by 5 bases and J by 4 bases; unmatched bases: 9. The CDR3 loop is CASSPRVAGAYNEQFF. The CDR3 DNA follows: TGTGCCAGCAGCCCCCGGGTAGCGGGGGCATACAATGAGCAGTTCTTC.

With regard to this clone: This clone may be a read error of a much larger clone one base away. This CDR3 is also generated by other DNA sequences in the sample. The V gene is TRBV4-3, the J gene TRBJ2-3; D ambiguous. Germline-derived CDR1 and CDR2 are LGHNA and YSLEER. The CDR3 runs 12 residues. Deletions cut 2 bases from V and 2 bases from J, with 2 bases between. The CDR3 nucleotides are TGCGCCAGCAGCCAAAACACAGATACGCAGTATTTT. This codes for CASSQNTDTQYF.

This clone showed up just a few times. The chain is built from TRBV13 and TRBJ2-5; D may be TRBD1 or TRBD2 (5 bases each). V lost 1 base and J lost 3, with 12 bases in between. The CDR3 totals 15 residues. The germline V gene has CDR1 PRHDT and CDR2 FYEKMQ (reference sequence). In DNA form, the CDR3 reads TGTGCCAGCAGCTTAGTGGGGACGTCTGAAGAGACCCAGTACTTC. The encoded protein is CASSLVGTSEETQYF.

The rearrangement links TRBV28 to TRBJ2-7; 8 bases line up with TRBD1. The V and J ends lost 2 bases and 0 bases, in that order; junction bases with no gene match: 6. Germline V lookup: CDR1 MDHEN, CDR2 SYDVKM. The CDR3 loop spans 16 amino acids. CDR3 region: CASSLPRTGSSYEQYF. CDR3 sequence (DNA): TGTGCCAGCAGTTTACCGCGGACAGGGAGCTCCTACGAGCAGTACTTC.

The chain recombines TRBV15 with TRBJ2-1, with 8 bases that match TRBD1. The ends lost 5 bases at V and 4 bases at J; junction bases unmatched: 10. Germline-derived CDR1 and CDR2 are LNHNV and YYDKDF (reference sequence). The CDR3 is 16 amino acids. The CDR3 reads CATSGPGTGVYNEQFF. CDR3 DNA: TGTGCCACCAGCGGCCCTGGGACAGGAGTTTACAATGAGCAGTTCTTC.

The chain uses TRBV2 and TRBJ2-1; TRBD1 agrees at 10 bases. CDR1 and CDR2 from the germline V gene are SNHLY and FYNNEI. Trimming removed 6 bases from V and 7 bases from J; junction bases left unmatched: 3. The CDR3 consists of 13 residues. This CDR3 reads CASRDRGPNEQFF. The CDR3, as DNA: TGTGCCAGCAGAGACAGGGGGCCGAATGAGCAGTTCTTC.

The gene calls are TRBV2 and TRBJ2-7; D uncertain. From germline, CDR1 is SNHLY and CDR2 FYNNEI. The V gene lost 6 bases and the J gene lost 2 bases, with 8 bases spanning the gap. The CDR3 has 12 amino acids. CDR3 nucleotide sequence: TGTGCCAGCAGATCGGGCGCCTACGAGCAGTACTTC. Translating gives CASRSGAYEQYF. The whole variable domain, filled in from reference TRBV2 and TRBJ2-7, reads EPEVTQTPSHQVTQMGQEVILRCVPISNHLYFYWYRQILGQKVEFLVSFYNNEISEKSEIFDDQFSVERPDGSNFTLKIRSTKLEDSAMYFCASRSGAYEQYFGPGTRLTVT.

This clone occurred a few times. In DNA form, the CDR3 reads TGTGCCAGCAGCTCCCAGGACAGGGGCGGAAGAGGTTATGAAAAACTGTTTTTT. Translation gives CASSSQDRGGRGYEKLFF. V usage is TRBV7-9 and J usage is TRBJ1-4, with 9 positions matching TRBD1. Germline V gives CDR1 SEHNR, CDR2 FQNEAQ (reference sequence). The ends lost 4 bases at V and 6 bases at J; junction bases unmatched: 15. The CDR3 is 18 amino acids.

The chain combines TRBV25-1 with TRBJ2-3; possibly TRBD2 for D (6 bases). The germline V gene encodes CDR1 MGHDK and CDR2 SYGVNS. The CDR3 sequence is 15 residues long. V dropped 1 base and J dropped 0 bases, with 8 bases sitting between them. The CDR3 loop reads CASSEWRGSTDTQYF. The CDR3, as DNA: TGTGCCAGCAGTGAATGGCGGGGTAGCACAGATACGCAGTATTTT.

Turning to this clone: The junction and the germline gene differ at one end; a read error may be behind it. This chain uses TRBV4-1 with TRBJ2-5, with TRBD2 matching 12 bases. The germline gives CDR1 MGHRA, CDR2 YSYEKL. This CDR3 is 16 amino acids long. The CDR3 bases are TGTGCCAGCAGCCAAGGAAGGACTAGCGGGGCGGAGACCCAGTACTTC. Translating gives CASSQGRTSGAETQYF.

The V gene is TRBV30, the J gene TRBJ1-4; no clear D. Trimming took 2 bases from V and 7 from J, leaving 8 bases between them. The CDR3 length is 12 residues. Per the germline V gene, CDR1 is GTSNPN and CDR2 is SVGIG (reference sequence). DNA of the CDR3: TGTGCCTGGAGTAAGGGTGGTGAAAAACTGTTTTTT. This sequence encodes CAWSKGGEKLFF.